Each of the 19 T cell receptor beta chains below was sequenced from the same sample in a study of response to subunit inactivated influenza vaccine. TCRdb reanalysed the RT-PCR reads using MiXCR and keeps one entry per CDR3 protein. This table holds about 780,000 distinct CDR3 sequences, about 18% found once. Specimen: PBMCs from blood, collected around 5 days after vaccination. All receptors derive from a man between 50 and 59 years old who received an inactivated influenza vaccine.

The rearrangement joins TRBV29-1 to TRBJ1-1; 8 bases align to TRBD1. CDR3 length: 11 amino acids. The J segment lost 10 bases and the V segment lost 6 bases, leaving 7 bases of the junction unmatched. Germline V gene sequence: CDR1 SQVTM, CDR2 ANQGSEA. The CDR3 DNA reads TGCAGCGTGAGCAGGGGGCTAGTAGCTTTCTTT. It encodes CSVSRGLVAFF. The variable domain in full, with the rest retrieved from reference TRBV29-1 and TRBJ1-1, is SAVISQKPSRDICQRGTSLTIQCQVDSQVTMMFWYRQQPGQSLTLIATANQGSEATYESGFVIDKFPISRPNLTFSTLTVSNMSPEDSSIYLCSVSRGLVAFFGQGTRLTVV.

In this sample, this clonotype turned up many times. The chain links TRBV20-1 to TRBJ1-2; D possibly corresponds to TRBD1 (5 bases). Per the germline V gene, CDR1 is DFQATT and CDR2 is SNEGSKA (reference sequence). Trimming cost V 5 bases and J 7 bases, with 17 bases left between them. The CDR3 spans 13 residues. The CDR3 DNA sequence: TGCAGTGCTGCGACACAGGTGGGGGGTGGCTACACCTTC. This codes for CSAATQVGGGYTF.

The rearrangement uses TRBV6-2 or TRBV6-3 and TRBJ2-7, with D tentatively TRBD1 (5 bases). The V gene's germline CDR1 is MNHEY and CDR2 SVGEGT. The CDR3 length is 14 residues. With 2 bases removed from V and 3 bases from J, the gap between germline ends came to 11 bases. The CDR3 here is CASSYAAGNYEQYF. The CDR3 region has the DNA TGTGCCAGCAGTTACGCCGCAGGGAACTACGAGCAGTACTTC.

The chain recombines TRBV29-1 with TRBJ2-3; 7 bases are shared with TRBD1. CDR1 is SQVTM and CDR2 is ANQGSEA in the germline V gene. The CDR3 covers 15 residues. J was trimmed by 2 bases and V by 3 bases; bases with no gene match: 8. This CDR3 is CSVDGKGQPTDTQYF. The DNA of the CDR3 is TGCAGCGTTGACGGGAAGGGACAGCCCACAGATACGCAGTATTTT.

V usage is TRBV6-1 and J usage is TRBJ1-2; 11 bases are shared with TRBD1. Germline V gene sequence: CDR1 MNHNS, CDR2 SASEGT. This CDR3 region has 14 residues. Trimming at V came to 7 bases and at J to 3 bases, leaving 4 bases not matched to a gene. CDR3 nucleotide sequence: TGTGCCAGCACTCGGGACAGGGGGGACTATGGCTACACCTTC. This codes for CASTRDRGDYGYTF.

This rearrangement joins TRBV5-1 to TRBJ2-3, with D perhaps assigned TRBD1 or TRBD2 (5 bases each). The CDR3 is made up of 14 amino acids. The V end lost 3 bases, the J end lost 5 bases, and 13 bases lay between the germline ends. From germline, CDR1 is SGHRS and CDR2 YFSETQ. The CDR3 loop reads CASSYYVGVDTQYF. The CDR3 DNA sequence: TGCGCCAGCAGCTATTATGTGGGGGTAGATACGCAGTATTTT. The full variable domain, in which reference TRBV5-1 and TRBJ2-3 provide the parts outside the CDR3, is KAGVTQTPRYLIKTRGQQVTLSCSPISGHRSVSWYQQTPGQGLQFLFEYFSETQRNKGNFPGRFSGRQFSNSRSEMNVSTLELGDSALYLCASSYYVGVDTQYFGPGTRLTVL.

CDR3 in amino acids: CASSPMVGELTGELFF. DNA for the CDR3: TGTGCCAGCAGCCCGATGGTAGGGGAACTTACCGGGGAGCTGTTTTTT. This chain connects TRBV7-2 to TRBJ2-2, with D possibly matching TRBD1 (5 bases). Germline CDR1 reads SGHTA; CDR2 reads FQGNSA. The CDR3 has 16 amino acids. V gave up 5 bases and J gave up 5 bases, with 18 bases separating them.

The chain has TRBV18 and TRBJ1-1; no firm D call. CDR1 is KGHSH and CDR2 is LQKENI in the germline V gene. The CDR3 sequence is 15 residues long. With 0 bases removed from V and 3 bases from J, the gap between germline ends came to 11 bases. In nucleotides, the CDR3 is TGTGCCAGCTCACCACCGATGCGGGCGGACACTGAAGCTTTCTTT. It encodes CASSPPMRADTEAFF. Full variable domain (remainder filled in from reference TRBV18 and TRBJ1-1): NAGVMQNPRHLVRRRGQEARLRCSPMKGHSHVYWYRQLPEEGLKFMVYLQKENIIDESGMPKERFSAEFPKEGPSILRIQQVVRGDSAAYFCASSPPMRADTEAFFGQGTRLTVV.

The CDR3 sequence is CASSFSPSGDYNEQFF. CDR3 DNA: TGTGCCAGCAGCTTTTCCCCGAGCGGGGACTACAATGAGCAGTTCTTC. V usage is TRBV7-2 and J usage is TRBJ2-1; the match to TRBD2 covers 7 bases. CDR3 length: 16 amino acids. J gave up 3 bases and V 3 bases, and 8 bases lay outside the gene matches. Per germline, CDR1 SGHTA and CDR2 FQGNSA.

The CDR3 spells CASSFGQGQGLYGYTF. The CDR3 DNA reads TGTGCCAGCAGCTTCGGACAGGGACAGGGGCTCTATGGCTACACCTTC. This chain uses TRBV7-2 with TRBJ1-2; TRBD1 aligns across 10 bases. Germline values: CDR1 SGHTA, CDR2 FQGNSA. The CDR3 loop spans 16 amino acids. V shed 3 bases, J shed 4 bases, and the junction held 8 bases outside the gene matches.

A few counts support this clonotype. The chain joins TRBV7-8 to TRBJ2-1, with 11 bases identical to TRBD2. Trimming at V came to 1 base and at J to 5 bases, leaving 10 bases not matched to a gene. The CDR3 spans 18 residues. CDR1 is SGHVS, CDR2 FQNEAQ, per germline. In DNA form, the CDR3 reads TGTGCCAGCAGCTTAGTGCGGACTAGCGGGCGGGACCACAATGAGCAGTTCTTC. This translates into CASSLVRTSGRDHNEQFF.

V usage is TRBV28 and J usage is TRBJ2-6; D assignment may be TRBD1 or TRBD2 (6 bases each). The CDR3 is 14 amino acids. V was cut by 6 bases and J by 4 bases, with 10 bases left in between. Germline CDR1 reads MDHEN; CDR2 reads SYDVKM. Here the CDR3 DNA reads TGTGCCAGCAGGTGGGGGGCCGGGGCCAACGTCCTGACTTTC. Amino acid sequence: CASRWGAGANVLTF.

The CDR3 DNA is TGCAGTGCTACCGACCTTGGTGGCGGGGGCACAGATACGCAGTATTTT. As protein: CSATDLGGGGTDTQYF. V gene TRBV20-1 combines with J gene TRBJ2-3, with D possibly TRBD2 on 6 matching bases. In germline, CDR1 is DFQATT, CDR2 SNEGSKA (reference sequence). The V gene lost 4 bases and the J gene lost 1 base, with 18 bases spanning the gap. The CDR3 consists of 16 residues.

This clonotype was observed a few times. This CDR3 reads CSARATPGLADYNEQFF. As DNA, the CDR3 is TGCAGTGCTAGAGCCACCCCGGGACTAGCGGATTACAATGAGCAGTTCTTC. This chain connects TRBV20-1 to TRBJ2-1; 11 bases align to TRBD2. Losses at the gene ends were 1 base for V and 4 bases for J; bases not matched to a gene: 9. The CDR3 totals 17 residues. Germline V lookup: CDR1 DFQATT, CDR2 SNEGSKA (reference sequence).

V gene TRBV7-9 combines with J gene TRBJ2-7; D remains ambiguous. Looked up from germline, CDR1 is SEHNR and CDR2 is FQNEAQ (reference sequence). This CDR3 is 15 amino acids long. V lost 4 bases and J 0 bases, leaving 13 bases between the germline ends. The CDR3 loop is CASSSAGASSYEQYF. CDR3 nucleotides: TGTGCCAGCAGCTCTGCTGGCGCCTCCTCCTACGAGCAGTACTTC.

This clonotype was counted only a few times. This chain joins TRBV10-1 and TRBJ2-5; 9 bases line up with TRBD2. Trimming at V came to 3 bases and at J to 4 bases, leaving 0 bases not matched to a gene. The germline V gene has CDR1 WNHNN and CDR2 SYGVQD (reference sequence). This CDR3 contains 13 residues. DNA for the CDR3: TGCGCCAGCAGTGATAGCGGGGGAGAGACCCAGTACTTC. Encoded protein: CASSDSGGETQYF.

CDR3 nucleotides: TGTGCCACCAGCATTCCATCCGGGACAGGGAGATACTTC. Encoded protein: CATSIPSGTGRYF. The chain joins TRBV15 to TRBJ2-4; 9 bases align to TRBD1. V shed 4 bases and J 16 bases; nucleotides not matched to a gene: 11. Germline lookup yields CDR1 LNHNV and CDR2 YYDKDF (reference sequence). The CDR3 extends over 13 amino acids.

In this sample, this clonotype turned up a few times. V usage is TRBV7-2 and J usage is TRBJ2-3; 8 bases align to TRBD2. J was trimmed by 1 base and V by 7 bases; bases with no gene match: 1. The CDR3 has 13 amino acids. Germline CDR1 reads SGHTA; CDR2 reads FQGNSA. CDR3 sequence reads: CASNGGGTDTQYF. CDR3 sequence (DNA): TGTGCCAGCAACGGGGGGGGCACAGATACGCAGTATTTT.

The chain employs TRBV11-2 and TRBJ2-4; D remains ambiguous. The CDR3 length is 14 residues. Germline V gene data show CDR1 as SGHAT and CDR2 as FQNNGV. Between the trimmed V and J ends, which lost 5 bases and 5 bases, there was a span of 13 bases. The CDR3 DNA follows: TGTGCCAGCAGCAACCAGGCCGTCCAAAACATTCAGTACTTC. Protein sequence: CASSNQAVQNIQYF.